This TCR beta chain comes out of a study of STAT5B mutations in CD4+ large granular lymphocyte leukemia. The length of the CDR3 is 16 residues. The germline CDR1 and CDR2 sequences are MNHNS and SASEGT. V shed 4 bases, J shed 2 bases, and the junction held 8 bases outside the gene matches. The repertoire was sequenced with immunoSEQ multiplex PCR; TCRdb's copy has only in-frame clones and lacks some. The sample carries tens of thousands of clones, roughly 70% recorded once. What was sequenced was CD4+ T cells from blood buffy coats. The sequence was obtained from a human donor in good health. V usage is TRBV6-1 and J usage is TRBJ2-5; TRBD1 agrees at 9 bases. CDR3 nucleotides: TGTGCCAGCAGTGTTGCGGGACAGGGACGTCAAGAGACCCAGTACTTC. This encodes CASSVAGQGRQETQYF.